The sequence of this T cell receptor beta chain was determined in a study of T cell responses to AZD1222 COVID-19 vaccine (dated by TCRdb to 2020 to 2022). With regard to the full study: A total of 233 trial participants underwent TCR sequencing, of whom around 200 received two doses of AZD1222 and about 25 received two doses of the MenACWY control vaccine. Trial participants were enrolled by age into 18-55, 56-69 and 70-plus year subgroups, with about 150, 28 and 57 TCR-sequenced participants respectively. Here is what the overall study found, with its caveats: Conclusions about previously exposed vaccinees were limited because only six or seven AZD1222 recipients were SARS-CoV-2 seropositive at baseline. Reportedly, almost half of the unique spike-specific TCRs recognized epitopes lying outside the regions that are mutated in the B.1.351 and B.1.1.7 variants. Vaccine-associated CD4 TCRs spanned the whole spike protein, with dominant responses in regions 160-218 and 743-854. Because no day 14 peak-response samples were available, the repertoires could be characterized only after the peak T cell response. Spike-specific TCR breadth and depth rose significantly after two AZD1222 doses compared with day 0 and with MenACWY recipients. Participants were mostly white British, with more females than males. The authors suggested clonal diversity may have been underestimated. The 56-69-year group was small, and its depth increase did not reach significance, likely because of low power.

In the paper's terms, the time point label means: about 28 days (+/-7) after the second vaccine dose. Because spike-specific TCR depth and breadth did not differ between the two schedules, AZD1222 recipients who got a second dose at roughly 4 weeks were pooled with those who got a second dose at roughly 12 weeks. Vaccinee samples were obtained from the UK trials COV001 and COV002, which included a single-blind randomized controlled phase 2/3 trial of AZD1222 (ChAdOx1 nCoV-19) in healthy adults. Trial participant PBMC samples were collected at day 0 and day 28 after the second dose for TCRbeta chain sequencing. With regard to this clone: Its antigen has not been determined. No much larger clone is present one base from it, and per-base qualities are unavailable.

From the cysteine up to the phenylalanine, the CDR3 has a length of 12 residues. CDR3 DNA only is kept here, 36 bases in frame from base 1. The junction shows trimming of 3 bases on V and 4 bases on J, plus 5 bases between the germline ends. According to the germline V gene, CDR1 reads KGHSH and CDR2 reads LQKENI. The CDR3 regions of human TCRbeta chains were analyzed by immunosequencing. The paper's data handling went like this. Repertoire TCRs were matched against a reference library of SARS-CoV-2-specific TCRs generated with the MIRA antigen-specificity platform. Breadth was defined as the fraction of unique TCRs that were SARS-CoV-2-associated, and depth was defined as the fraction of total T cells that were SARS-CoV-2-associated. Using the MIRA data, each spike-specific TCR was mapped to the spike region that the TCR reacts to and placed in a CD4 or CD8 class. Log10-transformed breadth and depth values were compared by one-way ANOVA with Sidak's multiple comparisons tests. This is the immuneACCESS table as TCRdb keeps it, with only in-frame sequences that have V and J called. A part of the clones is gone; compared with another copy, unresolved V genes explain less than half, and the rest is unexplained. V and J calls and clone size are given by that table; D and trimming were obtained from the DNA. Here the sample has 90,000 to 110,000 clones; nearly 90% occur a single time. The ten largest make up 44% of the sample.

The sequence was collected from an adult who received the AZD1222 COVID-19 vaccine. The starting material was peripheral blood, obtained 28 days after the second AZD1222 dose. The chain uses TRBV18 and TRBJ2-3, with the identity of the D gene unclear. The CDR3 loop reads CASSPPADTQYF. The DNA sequence is TGTGCCAGCTCACCGCCGGCAGATACGCAGTATTTT.